This T cell receptor beta chain was sequenced for a study of blood T cell repertoires in COVID-19. For the study at large: The analysed material was cDNA or gDNA that came from T cells, B-cell-depleted T cells, or PBMCs.

The assay was immunoSEQ multiplex PCR, and TCRdb's table has in-frame clones only and misses some. The sample has 110,000 to 150,000 clones, roughly 80% seen once. The length of the CDR3 is 14 residues. Trimming took 7 bases from V and 0 from J; bases not matched to a gene: 3. Germline V gene lookup returns CDR1 MDHEN and CDR2 SYDVKM. The study drew participants aged about 18 to 89 years from 20 to 30 US areas. This chain joins TRBV28 and TRBJ1-5, with 7 bases identical to TRBD1. The sequence was collected from a man aged 40-55 years with acute COVID-19. The sequenced sample consisted of PBMCs or T cells enriched from blood (not recorded which). In nucleotides, the CDR3 is TGTGCCAGCAACCCAGGGGGTAGCAATCAGCCCCAGCATTTT. Amino acids: CASNPGGSNQPQHF.